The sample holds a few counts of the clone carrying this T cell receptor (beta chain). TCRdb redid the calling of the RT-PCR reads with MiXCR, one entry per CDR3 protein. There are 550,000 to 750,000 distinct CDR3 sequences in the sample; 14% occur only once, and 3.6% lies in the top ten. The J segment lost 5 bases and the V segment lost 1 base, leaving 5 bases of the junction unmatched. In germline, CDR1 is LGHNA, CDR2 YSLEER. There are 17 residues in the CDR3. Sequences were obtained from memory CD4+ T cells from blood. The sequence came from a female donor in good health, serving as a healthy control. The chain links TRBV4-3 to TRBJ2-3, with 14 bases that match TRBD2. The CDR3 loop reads CASSQGLAGGQGDTQYF. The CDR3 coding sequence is TGCGCCAGCAGCCAAGGACTAGCGGGGGGGCAAGGAGATACGCAGTATTTT.